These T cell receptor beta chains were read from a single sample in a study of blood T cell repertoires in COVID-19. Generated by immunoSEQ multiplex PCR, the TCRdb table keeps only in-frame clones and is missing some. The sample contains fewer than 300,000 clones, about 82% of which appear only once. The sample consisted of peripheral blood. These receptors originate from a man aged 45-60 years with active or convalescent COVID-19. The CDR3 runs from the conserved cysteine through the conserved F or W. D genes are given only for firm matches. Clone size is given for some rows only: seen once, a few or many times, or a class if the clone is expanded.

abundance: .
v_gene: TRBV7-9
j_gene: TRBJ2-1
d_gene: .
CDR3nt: TGTGCCAGCAGCTGGGGTGGGGCTTCGGGCAATGAGCAGTTCTTC
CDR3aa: CASSWGGASGNEQFF

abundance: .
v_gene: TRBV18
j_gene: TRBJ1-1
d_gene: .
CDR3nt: TGTGCCAGCTCGCCCCTGGGGAGGACTGAAGCTTTCTTT
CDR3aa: CASSPLGRTEAFF

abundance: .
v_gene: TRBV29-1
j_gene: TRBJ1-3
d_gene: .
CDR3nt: TGCAGCGTTGAGGGGGGGTTCGGAAACACCATATATTTT
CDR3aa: CSVEGGFGNTIYF

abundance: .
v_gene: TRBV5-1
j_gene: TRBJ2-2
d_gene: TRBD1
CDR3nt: TGCGCCAGCAGCCCAGGGACAGGGGACACCGGGGAGCTGTTTTTT
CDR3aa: CASSPGTGDTGELFF

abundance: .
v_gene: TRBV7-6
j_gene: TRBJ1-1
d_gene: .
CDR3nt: TGTGCCAGCAGCCCAGATACCAGGGCGGACACTGAAGCTTTCTTT
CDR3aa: CASSPDTRADTEAFF

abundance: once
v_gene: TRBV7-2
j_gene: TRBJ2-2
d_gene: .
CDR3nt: TGTGCCAGCAGCTCCCAGGCCAAGAACACCGGGGAGCTGTTTTTT
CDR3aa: CASSSQAKNTGELFF

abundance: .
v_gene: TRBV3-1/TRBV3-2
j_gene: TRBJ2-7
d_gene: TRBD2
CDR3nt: TGTGCCAGCAGCTCCCGATCTAGCGGGAGTCCCTACGAGCAGTACTTC
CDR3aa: CASSSRSSGSPYEQYF

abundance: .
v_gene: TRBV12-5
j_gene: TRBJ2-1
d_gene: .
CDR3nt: TGTGCTAGTGGTTGGAGACTAGTTCCTAACTACAATGAGCAGTTCTTC
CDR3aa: CASGWRLVPNYNEQFF

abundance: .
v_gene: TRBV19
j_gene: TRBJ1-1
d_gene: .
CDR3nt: TGTGCCAGTAGTCCCTCGATAGGTAGACCGGGAATGAACACTGAAGCTTTCTTT
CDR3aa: CASSPSIGRPGMNTEAFF

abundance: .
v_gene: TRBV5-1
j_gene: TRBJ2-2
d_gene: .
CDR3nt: TGCGCCAGCAGCCCCCTGATGGGGGGTTACACCGGGGAGCTGTTTTTT
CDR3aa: CASSPLMGGYTGELFF

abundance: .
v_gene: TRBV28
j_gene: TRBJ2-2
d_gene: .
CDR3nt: TGTGCCAGCCTCACTAGTGGCGGCACCGGGGAGCTGTTTTTT
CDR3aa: CASLTSGGTGELFF

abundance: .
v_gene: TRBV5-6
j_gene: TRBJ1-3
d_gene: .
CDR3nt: TGTGCCAGCAGCTTTAGGCGGAGGGCTGGGGGAAACACCATATATTTT
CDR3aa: CASSFRRRAGGNTIYF

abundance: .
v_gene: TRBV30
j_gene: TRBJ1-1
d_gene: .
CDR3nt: TGTGCCTGGACATATAGTGAACAGAAGGCTTTCTTT
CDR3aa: CAWTYSEQKAFF

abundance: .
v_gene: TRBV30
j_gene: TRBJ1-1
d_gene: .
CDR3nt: TGTGCCTGGAGCCCACTGGGGGACTGGAACACTGAAGCTTTCTTT
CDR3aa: CAWSPLGDWNTEAFF

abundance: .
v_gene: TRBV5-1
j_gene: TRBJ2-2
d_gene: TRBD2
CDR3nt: TGCGCCAGCAGCTTGGGGACTAGGGAGGCCGGGGAGCTGTTTTTT
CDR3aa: CASSLGTREAGELFF

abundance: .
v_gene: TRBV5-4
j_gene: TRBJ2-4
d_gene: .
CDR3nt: TGTGCCAGCAGCGACGGGAGAGGGACCAAAAACATTCAGTACTTC
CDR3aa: CASSDGRGTKNIQYF

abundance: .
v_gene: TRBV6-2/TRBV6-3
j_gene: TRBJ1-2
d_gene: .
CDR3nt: TGTGCCAGCAGTTACGGGGGGACTAACTATGGCTACACCTTC
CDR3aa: CASSYGGTNYGYTF

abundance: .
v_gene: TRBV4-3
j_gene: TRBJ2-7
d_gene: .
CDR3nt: TGCGCCAGCAGCCAAGACGGGGGAGGTGGAGGTGAGCAGTACTTC
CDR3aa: CASSQDGGGGGEQYF

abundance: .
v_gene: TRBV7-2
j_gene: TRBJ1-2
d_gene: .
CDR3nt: TGTGCCAGCAAGGCGGTAAAGGAATCTTATGGCTACACCTTC
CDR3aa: CASKAVKESYGYTF

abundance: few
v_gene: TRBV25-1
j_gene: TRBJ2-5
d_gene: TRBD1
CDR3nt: TGTGCCAGCAGTGATCTCGACAGGGACCAAGAGACCCAGTACTTC
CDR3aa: CASSDLDRDQETQYF

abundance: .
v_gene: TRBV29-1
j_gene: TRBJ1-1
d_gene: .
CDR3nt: TGCAGCGTTGAGGGGAGACGTGACCGGACTGAAGCTTTCTTT
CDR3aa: CSVEGRRDRTEAFF

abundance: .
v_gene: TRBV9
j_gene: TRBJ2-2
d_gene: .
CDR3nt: TGTGCCAGCAGCGCCAGGGTAGAGAACACCGGGGAGCTGTTTTTT
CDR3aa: CASSARVENTGELFF

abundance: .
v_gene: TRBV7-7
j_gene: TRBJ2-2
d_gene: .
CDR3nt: TGTGCCAGCAGCACCGGGTGGTCCCCCTTTTCCGGGGAGCTGTTTTTT
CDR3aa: CASSTGWSPFSGELFF

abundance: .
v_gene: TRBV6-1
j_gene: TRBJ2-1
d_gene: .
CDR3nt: TGTGCCAGCAGTGAGAGGGGGGGGGTAAGGTTTGGTGAGCAGTTCTTC
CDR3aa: CASSERGGVRFGEQFF

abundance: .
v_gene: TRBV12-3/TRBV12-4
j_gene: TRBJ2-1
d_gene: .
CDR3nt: TGTGCCAGCAGTTCTGGCTATGAGCAGTTCTTC
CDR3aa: CASSSGYEQFF

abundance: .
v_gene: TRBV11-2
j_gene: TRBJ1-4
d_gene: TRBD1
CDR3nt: TGTGCCAGCAGCCCAGGGGGCGCGATCTTCGGTCCTCGGGAAAAACTGTTTTTT
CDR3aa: CASSPGGAIFGPREKLFF

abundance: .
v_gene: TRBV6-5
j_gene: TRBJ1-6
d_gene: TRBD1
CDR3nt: TGTGCCAGTTCGACAGGGGTGCATTCACCCCTCCACTTT
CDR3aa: CASSTGVHSPLHF

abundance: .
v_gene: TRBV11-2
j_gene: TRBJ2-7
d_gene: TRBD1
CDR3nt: TGTGCCAGCAGCTTACCTGGACAGGGTCTCTACGAGCAGTACTTC
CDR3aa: CASSLPGQGLYEQYF

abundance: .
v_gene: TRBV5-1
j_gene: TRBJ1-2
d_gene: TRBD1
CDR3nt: TGCGCCAGCAGCAAAGGACAGGGGGCTAATCCTAACTATGGCTACACCTTC
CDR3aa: CASSKGQGANPNYGYTF

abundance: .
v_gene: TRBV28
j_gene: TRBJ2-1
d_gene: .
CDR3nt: TGTGCCAGCAGTTTTCTCCAGTTAACGTACAATGAGCAGTTCTTC
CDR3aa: CASSFLQLTYNEQFF

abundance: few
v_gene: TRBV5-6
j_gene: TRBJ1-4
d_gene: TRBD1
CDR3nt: TGTGCCAGCAGCTTGGTGGAGGACAGGGTCGCTAATGAAAAACTGTTTTTT
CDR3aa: CASSLVEDRVANEKLFF

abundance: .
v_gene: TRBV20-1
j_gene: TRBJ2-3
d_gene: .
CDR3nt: TGCAGTGCTGAGCACTCAGATACGCAGTATTTT
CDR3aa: CSAEHSDTQYF

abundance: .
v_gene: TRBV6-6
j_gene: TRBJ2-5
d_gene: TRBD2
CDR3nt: TGTGCCAGCAACGGACTAGCGGGAGCGTTTGAGACCCAGTACTTC
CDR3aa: CASNGLAGAFETQYF

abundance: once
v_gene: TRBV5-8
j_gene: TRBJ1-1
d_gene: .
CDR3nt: TGTGCCAGCAGCCGACCCCAGGGATACACTGAAGCTTTCTTT
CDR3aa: CASSRPQGYTEAFF

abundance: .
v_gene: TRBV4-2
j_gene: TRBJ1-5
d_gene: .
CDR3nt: TGTGCCAGCAGCCAAGATGGGCAGGCCCATCAGCCCCAGCATTTT
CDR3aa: CASSQDGQAHQPQHF

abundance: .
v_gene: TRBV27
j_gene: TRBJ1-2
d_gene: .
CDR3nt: TGTGCCAGCACCGCCTCCCGGACAGCGTCTAACTATGGCTACACCTTC
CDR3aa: CASTASRTASNYGYTF

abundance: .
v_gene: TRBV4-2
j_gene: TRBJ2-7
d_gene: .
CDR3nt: TGTGCCAGCAGCCAAGATGTGACCTCAGGGGCTAGGGGCTACGAGCAGTACTTC
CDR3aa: CASSQDVTSGARGYEQYF

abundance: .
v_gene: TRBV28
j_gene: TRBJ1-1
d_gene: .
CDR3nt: TGTGCCAGCAGCGACTCGGGGAGGACTGAAGCTTTCTTT
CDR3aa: CASSDSGRTEAFF

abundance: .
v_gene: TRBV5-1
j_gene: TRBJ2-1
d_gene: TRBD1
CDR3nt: TGCGCCAACCAGACAGGGCATCAGGACGGGGCCGTGTACAATGAGCAGTTCTTC
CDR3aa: CANQTGHQDGAVYNEQFF

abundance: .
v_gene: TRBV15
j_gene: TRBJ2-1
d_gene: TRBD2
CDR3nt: TGTGCCACCAGCAGAGACACCGGGACTAGCGGGAGGGAGCAGTTCTTC
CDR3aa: CATSRDTGTSGREQFF

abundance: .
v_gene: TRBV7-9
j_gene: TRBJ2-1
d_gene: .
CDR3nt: TGTGCCAGCAGCTTAGATTCTCTGAGCTCCTACAATGAGCAGTTCTTC
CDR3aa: CASSLDSLSSYNEQFF

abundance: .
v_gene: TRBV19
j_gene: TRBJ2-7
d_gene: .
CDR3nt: TGTGCCAGTAGTATCACGACCGGTGGGCCCTACGAGCAGTACTTC
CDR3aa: CASSITTGGPYEQYF

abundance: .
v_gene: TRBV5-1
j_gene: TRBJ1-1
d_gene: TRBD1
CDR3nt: TGCGCCAGCAGGACAGGGGGCAACACTGAAGCTTTCTTT
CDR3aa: CASRTGGNTEAFF

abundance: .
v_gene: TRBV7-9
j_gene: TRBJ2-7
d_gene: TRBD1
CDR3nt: TGTGCCAGCAGGGAACAGGGGAGCTCCTACGAGCAGTACTTC
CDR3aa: CASREQGSSYEQYF

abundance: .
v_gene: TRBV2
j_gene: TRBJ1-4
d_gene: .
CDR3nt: TGTGCCAGCAGAACAGGGACCAATAATGAAAAACTGTTTTTT
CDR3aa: CASRTGTNNEKLFF

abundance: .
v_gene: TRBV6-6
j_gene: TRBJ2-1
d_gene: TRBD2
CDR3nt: TGTGCCAGCAGGGAAAGCGGGACCTACAATGAGCAGTTCTTC
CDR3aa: CASRESGTYNEQFF